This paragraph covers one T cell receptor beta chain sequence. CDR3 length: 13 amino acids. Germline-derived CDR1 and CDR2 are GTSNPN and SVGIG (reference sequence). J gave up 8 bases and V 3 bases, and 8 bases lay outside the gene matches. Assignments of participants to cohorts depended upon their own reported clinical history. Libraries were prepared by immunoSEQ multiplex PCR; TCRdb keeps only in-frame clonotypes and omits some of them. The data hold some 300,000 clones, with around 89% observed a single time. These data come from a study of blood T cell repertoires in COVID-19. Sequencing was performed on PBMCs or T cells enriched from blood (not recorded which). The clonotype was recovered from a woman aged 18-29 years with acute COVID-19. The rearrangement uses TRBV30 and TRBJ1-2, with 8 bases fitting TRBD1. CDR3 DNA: TGTGCCTGGAGCCCCGACAGGGGTGGCGGCTACACCTTC. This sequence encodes CAWSPDRGGGYTF.